The present T cell receptor beta chain was sequenced within a study of human T cells and chemical hapten exposure. Study details: The sensitizer, 2% DPC, was used on approximately 2 cm by approximately 2 cm of upper inner arm skin.

The sample's time point: pre-sensitization, week 0. Treatment described: therapeutic diphenylcyclopropenone sensitization with weekly scalp DPC. Sample donors consisted of patients with alopecia, aged 18 to 70 years, who were suitable for DPC. This CDR3 contains 15 residues. Germline assignment: CDR1 DFQATT and CDR2 SNEGSKA (reference sequence). The V and J ends lost 3 bases and 0 bases respectively, with 12 bases between them. Each CDR3 protein is one row after TCRdb ran MiXCR on the RACE reads. The table lists fewer than 300,000 distinct CDR3 sequences, about 8.6% of them singletons. The material sequenced was whole blood, taken in connection with sensitization to the hapten diphenylcyclopropenone (DPC). V gene TRBV20-1 combines with J gene TRBJ1-3; weak D call: TRBD1 (5 bases). The TCR was taken from a woman aged 40-49 years with alopecia areata. Some clones in this sample may be carry-over from other donors' samples. The CDR3 loop is CSARGLTGSGNTIYF. CDR3 DNA sequence: TGCAGTGCTAGGGGGTTAACAGGCTCTGGAAACACCATATATTTT.